Listed here are 32 T cell receptor beta chains from one sample, sequenced in a study of blood T cell repertoires in COVID-19. The assay was immunoSEQ multiplex PCR, and TCRdb's table has in-frame clones only and misses some. The sample holds about 210,000 clones, more than 70% seen once. The sample was PBMCs or T cells enriched from blood (not recorded which). The receptor set was obtained from a woman aged 18-29 years who had recovered from COVID-19.

The J gene is TRBJ2-7, the V gene TRBV19; tentatively, D is TRBD1 (6 bases). The CDR3 extends over 15 amino acids. Germline assignment: CDR1 LNHDA and CDR2 SQIVND (reference sequence). V lost 0 bases, J lost 5 bases, and 14 bases lay in between. The CDR3 nucleotides read TGTGCCAGTAGTATAGATCGCAGAGGGGGACACGAGCAGTACTTC. Amino acid sequence: CASSIDRRGGHEQYF.

This chain connects TRBV7-9 to TRBJ2-3; D may be TRBD2 (5 bases). Germline V gives CDR1 SEHNR, CDR2 FQNEAQ (reference sequence). Trimming cost V 5 bases and J 0 bases, with 9 bases left between them. This CDR3 has 14 amino acids. CDR3 DNA sequence: TGTGCCAGCAGCCTCCGGACTAGCACAGATACGCAGTATTTT. It yields the protein CASSLRTSTDTQYF.

This clone was seen more than once but under ten times. The V gene is TRBV3-1 (or the pseudogene TRBV3-2), the J gene TRBJ2-3; 9 bases are a match to TRBD2. Germline CDR1 is LGHDT and CDR2 is YNNKEL (reference sequence). The junction had 8 bases not matched to a gene; V was cut back by 4 bases and J by 0 bases. The CDR3 contains 17 residues. CDR3 in DNA: TGTGCCAGCAGCCGGGCCTTAGCGGGGGCTAGCACAGATACGCAGTATTTT. This gives the protein CASSRALAGASTDTQYF.

The CDR3 coding sequence is TGTGCCAGCAGCCCTCGACAGGGAACGGAAGAGACCCAGTACTTC. Protein sequence: CASSPRQGTEETQYF. This chain links TRBV3-1 (or the pseudogene TRBV3-2) with TRBJ2-5; 7 bases agree with TRBD1. CDR3 length: 15 residues. Germline-derived CDR1 and CDR2 are LGHDT and YNNKEL (reference sequence). V dropped 4 bases and J dropped 3; count of bases not matched to a gene: 8.

The rearrangement joins TRBV9 to TRBJ1-3; TRBD1 matches at 8 bases. Germline CDR1 and CDR2: SGDLS and YYNGEE. This CDR3 region has 15 residues. J gave up 2 bases and V 4 bases, and 5 bases lay outside the gene matches. Here the CDR3 DNA reads TGTGCCAGCAGCCCATCGGACAGGGCTGGAAACACCATATATTTT. Translated: CASSPSDRAGNTIYF. The full variable domain, rest sourced from reference TRBV9 and TRBJ1-3, is DSGVTQTPKHLITATGQRVTLRCSPRSGDLSVYWYQQSLDQGLQFLIQYYNGEERAKGNILERFSAQQFPDLHSELNLSSLELGDSALYFCASSPSDRAGNTIYFGEGSWLTVV.

The gene calls are TRBV9 and TRBJ2-7, with unresolved D. Trimming left V 0 bases short and J 3 bases short, with 16 bases between. In germline, CDR1 is SGDLS, CDR2 YYNGEE. This CDR3 comprises 16 residues. The CDR3 loop is CASSVGTDRPVYEQYF. CDR3 in DNA: TGTGCCAGCAGCGTAGGCACAGACCGTCCGGTCTACGAGCAGTACTTC.

This chain uses TRBV6-5 with TRBJ2-2; D is undetermined. The V gene lost 8 bases and the J gene lost 7 bases, with 11 bases spanning the gap. This CDR3 region has 12 residues. Germline loops: CDR1 MNHEY, CDR2 SVGAGI. In nucleotides, the CDR3 is TGTGCCAGCCTAGAGAGAAACGGGGAGCTGTTTTTT. It yields the protein CASLERNGELFF.

This clone was seen only a few times. The chain has TRBV6-5 and TRBJ1-5, with a tentative D call TRBD1 (5 bases). This CDR3 has 13 residues. Germline V gene data show CDR1 as MNHEY and CDR2 as SVGAGI. V was clipped by 6 bases and J by 4 bases, with 10 bases between them. The CDR3 nucleotides read TGTGCCAGCAGAGTTAACAGGAATCAGCCCCAGCATTTT. Its translation is CASRVNRNQPQHF.

The gene calls are TRBV6-1 and TRBJ1-5; D is ambiguous. V lost 1 base, J lost 6 bases, and 13 bases lay in between. Germline V CDR1 and CDR2: MNHNS, SASEGT. This CDR3 region has 15 residues. The chain's CDR3 is CASSEGRFGSQPQHF. As DNA, the CDR3 is TGTGCCAGCAGTGAAGGTCGGTTCGGGAGTCAGCCCCAGCATTTT.

V is TRBV5-1 and J is TRBJ1-1; D might be TRBD1 (5 bases). Germline V gene data show CDR1 as SGHRS and CDR2 as YFSETQ. This CDR3 has 15 residues. Between the trimmed V and J ends, which lost 2 bases and 1 base, there was a span of 12 bases. The CDR3: CASSLTGGTNTEAFF. The CDR3 nucleotides are TGCGCCAGCAGCTTAACAGGTGGAACGAACACTGAAGCTTTCTTT.

The chain joins TRBV5-4 to TRBJ1-4; maybe TRBD1 (6 bases). This CDR3 spans 16 amino acids. CDR1 and CDR2 from the germline V gene are SGHNT and YYREEE (reference sequence). V lost 3 bases to trimming and J lost 2 bases, with 14 bases between them. The CDR3 is CASSSKQGLTNEKLFF. CDR3 in DNA: TGTGCCAGCAGCTCAAAGCAGGGGTTGACTAATGAAAAACTGTTTTTT.

This rearrangement joins TRBV19 to TRBJ1-1, with D perhaps TRBD1 (6 bases). The CDR3 totals 13 residues. In germline, CDR1 is LNHDA, CDR2 SQIVND (reference sequence). The ends were cut back, 5 bases at V and 3 bases at J, with 10 bases in the middle. CDR3 sequence: CASSQGGDTEAFF. CDR3 nucleotides: TGTGCCAGTAGTCAAGGGGGGGACACTGAAGCTTTCTTT.

The chain recombines TRBV5-1 with TRBJ2-3; 12 bases align to TRBD2. From germline, CDR1 is SGHRS and CDR2 YFSETQ. The V gene end was trimmed by 2 bases and the J gene end by 0 bases; junction bases not matched to a gene: 10. The CDR3 totals 19 residues. The CDR3 nucleotides are TGCGCCAGCAGCTTTCGACTAGCGGGGGAGCCTAGTAGCACAGATACGCAGTATTTT. Protein: CASSFRLAGEPSSTDTQYF.

The chain uses TRBV19 and TRBJ1-1, with unresolved D. Trimming stripped 5 bases from V and 8 bases from J, with 9 bases between. This CDR3 spans 11 amino acids. The germline V gene has CDR1 LNHDA and CDR2 SQIVND (reference sequence). CDR3 DNA: TGTGCCAGTAGTGACGCGGGGGAAGCTTTCTTT. Its protein is CASSDAGEAFF.

The CDR3 sequence is CASSVQGAHDEQYF. In DNA, the CDR3 is TGTGCCAGTAGTGTCCAGGGGGCTCACGACGAGCAGTACTTC. The chain has TRBV19 and TRBJ2-7; 8 bases agree with TRBD1. Germline CDR1 reads LNHDA; CDR2 reads SQIVND (reference sequence). The J segment lost 5 bases and the V segment lost 5 bases, leaving 8 bases of the junction unmatched. This CDR3 has 14 amino acids. The complete variable domain, with remaining parts taken from reference TRBV19 and TRBJ2-7, reads DGGITQSPKYLFRKEGQNVTLSCEQNLNHDAMYWYRQDPGQGLRLIYYSQIVNDFQKGDIAEGYSVSREKKESFPLTVTSAQKNPTAFYLCASSVQGAHDEQYFGPGTRLTVT.

The sample holds a few counts of this clone. The chain carries TRBV2 and TRBJ2-7; D remains ambiguous. The CDR3 spans 10 residues. Germline assignment: CDR1 SNHLY and CDR2 FYNNEI. The ends were cut back, 8 bases at V and 3 bases at J, with 5 bases in the middle. Written as DNA, the CDR3 is TGTGCCAGCGCGTTCTACGAGCAGTACTTC. This gives the protein CASAFYEQYF.

This chain connects TRBV1 to TRBJ1-6. TRBV1 is a pseudogene locus. CDR3 length: 16 amino acids. CDR3 sequence: CTSSHPRLPSYSPLHF. CDR3 sequence (DNA): TGCACCAGCAGCCACCCTCGCCTGCCTAGCTATTCACCCCTCCACTTT.

The chain combines TRBV5-5 with TRBJ1-5; 7 positions match TRBD1. Germline CDR1 and CDR2: SGHKS and YYEKEE (reference sequence). Unmatched junction bases numbered 2, after V lost 4 bases and J lost 4 bases. This CDR3 spans 13 amino acids. For the CDR3, the DNA is TGTGCCAGCAGCGCGGACAGGAATCAGCCCCAGCATTTT. It translates to CASSADRNQPQHF.

V is TRBV18 and J is TRBJ1-1; TRBD1 matches at 9 bases. The length of the CDR3 is 14 residues. CDR1 is KGHSH, CDR2 LQKENI, per germline. The V gene end was trimmed by 6 bases and the J gene end by 2 bases; junction bases not matched to a gene: 4. CDR3 in DNA: TGTGCCAGCTCCTCGGACAGGGGAAACACTGAAGCTTTCTTT. This sequence encodes CASSSDRGNTEAFF.

The CDR3 bases are TGTGCCAGCTCCGGTGAGGTCGGCCCAGATACGCAGTATTTT. Its protein product is CASSGEVGPDTQYF. V gene TRBV18 combines with J gene TRBJ2-3; the D is unclear. The CDR3 is 14 residues long. Trimming removed 6 bases from V and 4 bases from J, with 14 bases in between. Germline loops: CDR1 KGHSH, CDR2 LQKENI. The whole variable domain, remainder taken from reference TRBV18 and TRBJ2-3, is NAGVMQNPRHLVRRRGQEARLRCSPMKGHSHVYWYRQLPEEGLKFMVYLQKENIIDESGMPKERFSAEFPKEGPSILRIQQVVRGDSAAYFCASSGEVGPDTQYFGPGTRLTVL.

The J gene is TRBJ1-3, the V gene TRBV9, with 8 bases matching TRBD1. The CDR3 is 15 amino acids. Germline-derived CDR1 and CDR2 are SGDLS and YYNGEE. V lost 1 base and J lost 2; bases outside the gene matches: 2. DNA of the CDR3: TGTGCCAGCAGCGTACAGGGGGCGCCTGGAAACACCATATATTTT. Translated: CASSVQGAPGNTIYF.

The rearrangement joins TRBV4-1 to TRBJ1-2, with D perhaps matching TRBD1 (6 bases). Germline CDR1 is MGHRA and CDR2 is YSYEKL. The germline V and J ends were trimmed by 4 bases and 4 bases, with 19 bases remaining between them. This CDR3 has 16 amino acids. The CDR3 sequence: CASSPPQGGGLYGYTF. CDR3 nucleotide sequence: TGCGCCAGCAGCCCACCACAGGGAGGGGGGCTCTATGGCTACACCTTC.

The J gene is TRBJ1-1, the V gene TRBV4-2, with D unclear. Trimming shortened V by 0 bases and J by 5 bases, and 10 bases separated the two germline ends. Germline assignment: CDR1 LGHNA and CDR2 YNFKEQ. The CDR3 has 14 residues. The CDR3 nucleotides read TGTGCCAGCAGCCAAGAAGAGGGCCCGACTGAAGCTTTCTTT. Amino acid sequence: CASSQEEGPTEAFF.

The rearrangement uses TRBV27 and TRBJ1-6; D perhaps matches TRBD1 (6 bases). This CDR3 has 15 residues. The V end lost 5 bases, the J end lost 2 bases, and 10 bases lay between the germline ends. The germline V gene encodes CDR1 MNHEY and CDR2 SMNVEV (reference sequence). As DNA, the CDR3 is TGTGCCAGCAGTCAACAGGGCCCCTATAATTCACCCCTCCACTTT. Its protein product is CASSQQGPYNSPLHF.

The J gene is TRBJ1-6, the V gene TRBV5-4; maybe TRBD1 (5 bases). Trimming removed 5 bases from V and 7 bases from J, with 10 bases in between. CDR3 size: 13 residues. Per the germline V gene, CDR1 is SGHNT and CDR2 is YYREEE (reference sequence). CDR3 protein: CASRYSGNSPLHF. The CDR3 DNA reads as TGTGCCAGCAGGTATTCAGGGAATTCACCCCTCCACTTT.

The genes are TRBV30 and TRBJ2-3; 8 bases are a match to TRBD2. Losses at the gene ends were 2 bases for V and 5 bases for J; bases not matched to a gene: 12. CDR1 is GTSNPN, CDR2 SVGIG, per germline (reference sequence). The CDR3 consists of 16 residues. The CDR3 protein is CAWSPALAGRGDTQYF. The CDR3 region has the DNA TGTGCCTGGAGTCCCGCTCTAGCGGGCCGAGGAGATACGCAGTATTTT.

V is TRBV9 and J is TRBJ1-1; D is unclear. CDR1 is SGDLS, CDR2 YYNGEE, per germline. This CDR3 spans 15 amino acids. V lost 0 bases and J lost 1, with 10 bases in between. The CDR3 DNA reads TGTGCCAGCAGCGTAGGGTCTGGGAGGAACACTGAAGCTTTCTTT. Translating it yields CASSVGSGRNTEAFF.

The V gene is TRBV11-3, the J gene TRBJ2-2; D is undetermined. The CDR3 has 12 amino acids. V was trimmed by 5 bases and J by 2 bases, leaving 3 bases between them. Germline V gene sequence: CDR1 SGHNT, CDR2 YENEEA. The CDR3 region has the DNA TGTGCCAGCAGCCTAAACACCGGGGAGCTGTTTTTT. This codes for CASSLNTGELFF.

The gene calls are TRBV12-3 or TRBV12-4 and TRBJ1-1; D ambiguous. The V end was cut by 6 bases, the J end by 3 bases, with 8 bases between. The CDR3 consists of 12 residues. The CDR3 coding sequence is TGTGCCAGCAGCCCCCGGGACACTGAAGCTTTCTTT. As protein: CASSPRDTEAFF.

This clone was seen a few times. The chain has TRBV28 and TRBJ2-2; D gene unclear. Per the germline V gene, CDR1 is MDHEN and CDR2 is SYDVKM. Trimming took off 5 bases at V and 2 bases at J, with 3 bases between the two ends. The CDR3 length is 12 residues. The CDR3 loop is CASSLNTGELFF. In DNA, the CDR3 is TGTGCCAGCAGTCTTAACACCGGGGAGCTGTTTTTT.

V usage is TRBV28 and J usage is TRBJ2-7, with 7 bases identical to TRBD1. J lost 6 bases, V lost 5 bases, and 4 bases had no gene match. Germline loops: CDR1 MDHEN, CDR2 SYDVKM. CDR3 length: 12 residues. DNA of the CDR3: TGTGCCAGCAGTGACCGACAGGGCGAGCAGTACTTC. Protein sequence: CASSDRQGEQYF.

The genes are TRBV6-1 and TRBJ2-2; D might be TRBD2 (6 bases). This CDR3 region has 15 residues. Trimming took 2 bases from V and 7 from J, leaving 14 bases between them. CDR1 is MNHNS and CDR2 is SASEGT in the germline V gene. CDR3 sequence (DNA): TGTGCCAGCAGTGAATCTTGGTACGGGGGCGGGGAGCTGTTTTTT. The encoded protein is CASSESWYGGGELFF.